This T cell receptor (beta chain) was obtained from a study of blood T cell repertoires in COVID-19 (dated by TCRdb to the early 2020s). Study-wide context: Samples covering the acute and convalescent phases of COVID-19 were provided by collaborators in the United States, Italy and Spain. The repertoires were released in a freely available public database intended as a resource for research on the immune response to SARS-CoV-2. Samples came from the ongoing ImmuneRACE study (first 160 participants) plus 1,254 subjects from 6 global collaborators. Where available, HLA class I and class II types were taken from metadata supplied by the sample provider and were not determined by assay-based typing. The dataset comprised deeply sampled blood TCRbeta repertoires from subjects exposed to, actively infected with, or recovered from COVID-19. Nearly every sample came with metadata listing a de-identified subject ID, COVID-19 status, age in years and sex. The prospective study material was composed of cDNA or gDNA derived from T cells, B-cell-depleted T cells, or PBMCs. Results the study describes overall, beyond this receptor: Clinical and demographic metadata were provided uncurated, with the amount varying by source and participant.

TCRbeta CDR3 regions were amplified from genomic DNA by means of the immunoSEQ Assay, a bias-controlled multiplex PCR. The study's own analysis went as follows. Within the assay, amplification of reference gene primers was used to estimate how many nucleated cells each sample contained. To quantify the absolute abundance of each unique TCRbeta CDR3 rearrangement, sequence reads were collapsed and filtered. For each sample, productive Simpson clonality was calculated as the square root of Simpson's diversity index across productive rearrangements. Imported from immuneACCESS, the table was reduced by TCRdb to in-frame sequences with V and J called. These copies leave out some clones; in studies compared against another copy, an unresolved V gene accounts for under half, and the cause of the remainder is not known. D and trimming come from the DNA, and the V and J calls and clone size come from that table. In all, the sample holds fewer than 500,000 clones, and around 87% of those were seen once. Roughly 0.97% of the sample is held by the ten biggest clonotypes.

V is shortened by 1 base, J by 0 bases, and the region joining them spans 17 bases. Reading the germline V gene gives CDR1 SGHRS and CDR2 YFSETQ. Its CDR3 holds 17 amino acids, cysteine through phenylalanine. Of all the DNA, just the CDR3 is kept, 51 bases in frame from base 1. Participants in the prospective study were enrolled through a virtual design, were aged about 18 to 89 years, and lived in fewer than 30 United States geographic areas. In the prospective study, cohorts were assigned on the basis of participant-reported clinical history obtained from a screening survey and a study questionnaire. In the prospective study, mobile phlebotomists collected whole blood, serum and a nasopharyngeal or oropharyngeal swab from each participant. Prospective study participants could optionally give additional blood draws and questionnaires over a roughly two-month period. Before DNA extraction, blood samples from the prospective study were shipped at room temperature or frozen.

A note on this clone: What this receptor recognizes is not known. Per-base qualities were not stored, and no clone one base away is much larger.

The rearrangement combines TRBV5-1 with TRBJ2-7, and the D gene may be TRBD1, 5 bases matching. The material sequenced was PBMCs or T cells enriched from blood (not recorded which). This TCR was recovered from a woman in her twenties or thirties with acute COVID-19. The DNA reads TGCGCCAGCAGCTTGACGGGTACAGGCCTTCCCTCCTACGAGCAGTACTTC. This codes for CASSLTGTGLPSYEQYF.